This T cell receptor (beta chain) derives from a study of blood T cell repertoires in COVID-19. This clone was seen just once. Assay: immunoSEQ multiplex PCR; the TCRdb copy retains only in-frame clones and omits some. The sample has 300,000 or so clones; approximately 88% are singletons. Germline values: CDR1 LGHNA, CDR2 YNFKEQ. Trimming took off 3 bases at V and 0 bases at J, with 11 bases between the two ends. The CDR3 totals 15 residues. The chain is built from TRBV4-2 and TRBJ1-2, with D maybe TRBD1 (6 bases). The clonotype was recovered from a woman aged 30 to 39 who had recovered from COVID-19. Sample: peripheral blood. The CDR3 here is CASSQADSSNYGYTF. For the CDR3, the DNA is TGTGCCAGCAGCCAGGCGGACAGCTCTAACTATGGCTACACCTTC.